The next 9 T cell receptor beta chains were all read from a single sample in a study of T cells in Graves' hyperthyroidism and ophthalmopathy. RNA transcripts were the template for amplifying TCR beta CDR3 regions. The study used the HTBI primer set for a first-round RT-PCR of the TCR CDR3. TCRdb recomputed calls from the multiplex PCR reads with MiXCR, one row per CDR3 protein. Of hundreds of thousands of distinct CDR3 sequences listed, about 15% were seen once; the top ten hold roughly 13%. The sample was blood. These TCRs come from a young man with Graves' ophthalmopathy.

Only a few counts were recorded for this clonotype. This chain connects TRBV4-2 to TRBJ1-5; D not resolved. This CDR3 is 16 amino acids long. Germline CDR1 reads LGHNA; CDR2 reads YNFKEQ. Trimming pared 0 bases from V and 0 bases from J, leaving 9 bases between. In DNA, the CDR3 is TGTGCCAGCAGCCAAGAATGGGAGTATAGCAATCAGCCCCAGCATTTT. Its translation: CASSQEWEYSNQPQHF.

The sample holds a few counts of this clonotype. The rearrangement joins TRBV11-3 to TRBJ2-7, with a possible D match to TRBD2 (6 bases). The CDR3 has 17 residues. V shed 4 bases and J shed 8 bases, with 27 bases lying between them. Looked up from germline, CDR1 is SGHNT and CDR2 is YENEEA. This CDR3 is CASSSEVQPGMGRKQYF. CDR3 nucleotide sequence: TGTGCCAGCAGCTCGGAGGTCCAGCCAGGGATGGGGAGGAAGCAGTACTTC.

This clonotype was seen ten or more times. V gene TRBV20-1 combines with J gene TRBJ1-2; TRBD1 might be the D (5 bases). The CDR3 has 13 residues. Trimming cost V 6 bases and J 8 bases, with 19 bases left between them. From germline, CDR1 is DFQATT and CDR2 SNEGSKA (reference sequence). The chain's CDR3 is CSATTGPGAGYTF. CDR3 in DNA: TGCAGTGCCACGACGGGACCCGGAGCGGGCTACACCTTC.

This clonotype was observed a single time. A junction end diverges from the germline sequence, so it may reflect a read error. The CDR3 nucleotides read TGCGCCATCAGTGACCTACTAGCGGGAGATCCAGATACGCAGTATTTT. Its protein product is CAISDLLAGDPDTQYF. The chain links TRBV10-3 to TRBJ2-3; TRBD2 agrees at 11 bases. The CDR3 length is 16 residues. Germline loops: CDR1 ENHRY, CDR2 SYGVKD.

This clonotype showed up many times. The chain recombines TRBV7-2 with TRBJ2-5; 11 positions match TRBD2. The CDR3 runs to 16 residues. In germline, CDR1 is SGHTA, CDR2 FQGNSA. V shed 5 bases, J shed 2 bases, and the junction held 7 bases outside the gene matches. CDR3 residues: CASSPTGLAEQETQYF. CDR3 DNA: TGTGCCAGCAGCCCTACGGGACTAGCGGAGCAAGAGACCCAGTACTTC.

The chain couples TRBV19 to TRBJ2-2; 8 bases are shared with TRBD2. Germline V lookup: CDR1 LNHDA, CDR2 SQIVND (reference sequence). CDR3 length: 14 residues. Germline trimming cut 7 bases from V and 6 bases from J; bases unmatched to any gene: 7. The CDR3 sequence is CASTPGLVPGELFF. As DNA, the CDR3 is TGTGCCAGTACCCCGGGACTAGTCCCCGGGGAGCTGTTTTTT.

CDR3 protein: CASSYYSGELFF. Written as DNA, the CDR3 is TGTGCCAGCAGTTACTATTCCGGGGAGCTGTTTTTT. J is TRBJ2-2 and V is TRBV6-6; D is uncertain. The CDR3 spans 12 residues. Germline CDR1 is MNHNY and CDR2 is SVGAGI (reference sequence). Between the trimmed V and J ends, which lost 1 base and 6 bases, there was a span of 3 bases.

The J gene is TRBJ2-5, the V gene TRBV12-5; TRBD2 agrees at 10 bases. The CDR3 runs 14 residues. V shed 4 bases and J 5 bases; nucleotides not matched to a gene: 4. Per germline, CDR1 LGHNT and CDR2 FRNRAP. CDR3 amino acids: CASGSTAGGETQYF. CDR3 sequence (DNA): TGTGCTAGTGGTTCCACAGCGGGAGGGGAGACCCAGTACTTC.

In its sample, this clonotype was seen a few times. The chain has TRBV5-1 and TRBJ2-3; a possible D gene is TRBD1 (6 bases). Trimming cost V 0 bases and J 0 bases, with 14 bases left between them. Germline values: CDR1 SGHRS, CDR2 YFSETQ. This CDR3 comprises 17 residues. CDR3 coding DNA: TGCGCCAGCAGCTTGGGGTTGGGGGCTTCAAGCACAGATACGCAGTATTTT. Protein product: CASSLGLGASSTDTQYF.